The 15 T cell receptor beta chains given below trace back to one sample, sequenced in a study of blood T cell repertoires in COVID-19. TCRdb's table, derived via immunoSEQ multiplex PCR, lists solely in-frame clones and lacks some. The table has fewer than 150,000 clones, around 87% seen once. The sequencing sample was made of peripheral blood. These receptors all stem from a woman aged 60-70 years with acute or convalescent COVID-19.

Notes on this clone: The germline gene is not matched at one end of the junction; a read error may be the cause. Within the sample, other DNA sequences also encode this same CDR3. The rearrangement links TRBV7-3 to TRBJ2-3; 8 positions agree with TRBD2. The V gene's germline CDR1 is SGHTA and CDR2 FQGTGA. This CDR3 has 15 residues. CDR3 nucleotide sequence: TGTGCTAGCAGCTCCTTTAGCGGGGCCACAGATACGCAGTATTTT. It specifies CASSSFSGATDTQYF.

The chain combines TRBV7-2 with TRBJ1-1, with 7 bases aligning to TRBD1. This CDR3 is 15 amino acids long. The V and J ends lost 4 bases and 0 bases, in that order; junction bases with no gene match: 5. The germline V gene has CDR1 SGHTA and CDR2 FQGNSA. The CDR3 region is CASSSSGTVNTEAFF. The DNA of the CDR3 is TGTGCCAGCAGCTCGTCCGGGACAGTGAACACTGAAGCTTTCTTT.

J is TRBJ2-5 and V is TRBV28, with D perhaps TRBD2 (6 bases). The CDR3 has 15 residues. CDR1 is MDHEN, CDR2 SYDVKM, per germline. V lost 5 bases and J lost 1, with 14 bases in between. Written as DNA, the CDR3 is TGTGCCAGCAGTCAAGCTAGCGTGGGCCAAGAGACCCAGTACTTC. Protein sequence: CASSQASVGQETQYF.

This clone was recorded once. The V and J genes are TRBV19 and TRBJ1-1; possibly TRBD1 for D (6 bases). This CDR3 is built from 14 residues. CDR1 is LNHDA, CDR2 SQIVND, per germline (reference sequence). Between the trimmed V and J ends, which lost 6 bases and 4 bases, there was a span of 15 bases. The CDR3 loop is CASRSLGQITEAFF. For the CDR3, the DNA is TGTGCCAGTAGAAGCCTTGGACAGATCACTGAAGCTTTCTTT.

CDR3 protein: CSFFSVGETQYF. The DNA for the CDR3 is TGCAGCTTCTTTAGCGTTGGGGAGACCCAGTACTTC. The gene calls are TRBV29-1 and TRBJ2-5, with D perhaps matching TRBD2 (5 bases). Trimming shortened V by 8 bases and J by 5 bases, and 15 bases separated the two germline ends. Germline-derived CDR1 and CDR2 are SQVTM and ANQGSEA. The CDR3 is 12 residues long.

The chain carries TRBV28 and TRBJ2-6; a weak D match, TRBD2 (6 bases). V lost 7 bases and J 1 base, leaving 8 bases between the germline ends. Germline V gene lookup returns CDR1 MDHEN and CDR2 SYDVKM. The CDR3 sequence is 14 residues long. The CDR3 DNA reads TGTGCCAGCAATGGGGGGTCTGGGGCCAACGTCCTGACTTTC. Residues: CASNGGSGANVLTF.

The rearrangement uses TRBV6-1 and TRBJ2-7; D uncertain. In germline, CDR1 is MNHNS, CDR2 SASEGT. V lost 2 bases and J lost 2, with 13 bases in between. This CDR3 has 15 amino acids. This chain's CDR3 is CASSEFWAGPYEQYV. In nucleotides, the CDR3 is TGTGCCAGCAGTGAATTTTGGGCAGGTCCCTACGAGCAGTACGTC.

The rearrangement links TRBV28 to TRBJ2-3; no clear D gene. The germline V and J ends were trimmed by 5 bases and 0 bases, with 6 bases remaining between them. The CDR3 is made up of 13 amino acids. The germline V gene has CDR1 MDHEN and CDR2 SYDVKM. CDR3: CASSRLSTDTQYF. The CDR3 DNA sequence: TGTGCCAGCAGTCGACTTAGCACAGATACGCAGTATTTT.

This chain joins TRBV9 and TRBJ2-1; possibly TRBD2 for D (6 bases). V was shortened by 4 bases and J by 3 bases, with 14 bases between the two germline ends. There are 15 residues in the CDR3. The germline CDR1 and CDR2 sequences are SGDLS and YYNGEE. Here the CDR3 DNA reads TGTGCCAGCAGCCCACGTAGCGGTGACTACAATGAGCAGTTCTTC. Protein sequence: CASSPRSGDYNEQFF.

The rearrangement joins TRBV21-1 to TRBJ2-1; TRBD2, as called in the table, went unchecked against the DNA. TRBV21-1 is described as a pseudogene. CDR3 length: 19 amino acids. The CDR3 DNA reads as TGTGCCAGCAGCACCAGACCTTTGCGGGAGCTCAAAGGGAGGAATGAGCAGTTCTTC. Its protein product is CASSTRPLRELKGRNEQFF.

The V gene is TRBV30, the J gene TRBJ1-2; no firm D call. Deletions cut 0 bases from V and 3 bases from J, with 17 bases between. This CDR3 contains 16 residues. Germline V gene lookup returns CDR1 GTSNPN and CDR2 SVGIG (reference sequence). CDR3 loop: CAWSVLGRAGDYGYTF. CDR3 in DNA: TGTGCCTGGAGTGTGTTGGGGAGGGCGGGTGACTATGGCTACACCTTC.

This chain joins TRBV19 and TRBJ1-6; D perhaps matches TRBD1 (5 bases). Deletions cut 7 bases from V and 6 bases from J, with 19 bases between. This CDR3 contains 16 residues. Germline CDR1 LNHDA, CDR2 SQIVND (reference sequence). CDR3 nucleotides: TGTGCCAGTACCCTGGGGCGTTCGTTAATTAATTCACCCCTCCACTTT. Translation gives CASTLGRSLINSPLHF.

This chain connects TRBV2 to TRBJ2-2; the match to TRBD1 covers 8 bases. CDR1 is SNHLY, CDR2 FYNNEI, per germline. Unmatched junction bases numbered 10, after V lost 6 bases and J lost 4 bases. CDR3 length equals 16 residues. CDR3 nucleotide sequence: TGTGCCAGCAGGGCCGACAGGGGTTTGGGCACCGGGGAGCTGTTTTTT. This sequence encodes CASRADRGLGTGELFF.

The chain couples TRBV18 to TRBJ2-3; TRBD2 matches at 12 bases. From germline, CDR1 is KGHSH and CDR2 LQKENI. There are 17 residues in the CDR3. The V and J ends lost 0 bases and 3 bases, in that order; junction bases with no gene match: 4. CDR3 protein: CASSPPFLAGGTDTQYF. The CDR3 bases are TGTGCCAGCTCACCACCGTTTCTAGCGGGAGGGACAGATACGCAGTATTTT.

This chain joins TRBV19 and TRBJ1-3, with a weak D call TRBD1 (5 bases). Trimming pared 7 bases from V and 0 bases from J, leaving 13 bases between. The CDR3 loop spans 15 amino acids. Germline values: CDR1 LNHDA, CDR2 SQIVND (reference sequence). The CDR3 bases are TGTGCCAGTACCCCAGGGTACGGCTCTGGAAACACCATATATTTT. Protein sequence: CASTPGYGSGNTIYF. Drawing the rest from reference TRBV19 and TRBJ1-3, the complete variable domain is DGGITQSPKYLFRKEGQNVTLSCEQNLNHDAMYWYRQDPGQGLRLIYYSQIVNDFQKGDIAEGYSVSREKKESFPLTVTSAQKNPTAFYLCASTPGYGSGNTIYFGEGSWLTVV.